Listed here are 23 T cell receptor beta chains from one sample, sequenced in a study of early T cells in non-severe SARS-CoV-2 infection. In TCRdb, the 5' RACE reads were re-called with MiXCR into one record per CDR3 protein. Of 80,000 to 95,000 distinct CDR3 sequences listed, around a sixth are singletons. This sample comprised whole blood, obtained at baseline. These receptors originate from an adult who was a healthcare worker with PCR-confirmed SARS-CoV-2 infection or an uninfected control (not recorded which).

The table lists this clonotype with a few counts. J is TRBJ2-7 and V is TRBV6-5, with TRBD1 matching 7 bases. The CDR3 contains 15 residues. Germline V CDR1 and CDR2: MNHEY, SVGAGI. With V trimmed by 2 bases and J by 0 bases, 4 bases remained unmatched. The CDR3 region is CASSYGGQASYEQYF. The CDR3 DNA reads TGTGCCAGCAGTTACGGAGGACAGGCCTCCTACGAGCAGTACTTC.

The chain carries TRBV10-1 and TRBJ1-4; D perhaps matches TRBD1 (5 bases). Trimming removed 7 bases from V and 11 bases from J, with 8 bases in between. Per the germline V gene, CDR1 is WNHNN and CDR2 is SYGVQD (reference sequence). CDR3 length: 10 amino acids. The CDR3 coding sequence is TGCGCCAGCATTTGGGGGAAACTGTTTTTT. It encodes CASIWGKLFF.

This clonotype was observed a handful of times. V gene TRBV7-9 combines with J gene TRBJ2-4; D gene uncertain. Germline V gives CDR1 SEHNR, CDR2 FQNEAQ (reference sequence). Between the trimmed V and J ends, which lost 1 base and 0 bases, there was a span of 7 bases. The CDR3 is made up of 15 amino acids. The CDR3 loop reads CASSLGSGAKNIQYF. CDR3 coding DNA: TGTGCCAGCAGCTTAGGGTCGGGAGCCAAAAACATTCAGTACTTC. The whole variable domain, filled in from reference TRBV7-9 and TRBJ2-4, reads DTGVSQNPRHKITKRGQNVTFRCDPISEHNRLYWYRQTLGQGPEFLTYFQNEAQLEKSRLLSDRFSAERPKGSFSTLEIQRTEQGDSAMYLCASSLGSGAKNIQYFGAGTRLSVL.

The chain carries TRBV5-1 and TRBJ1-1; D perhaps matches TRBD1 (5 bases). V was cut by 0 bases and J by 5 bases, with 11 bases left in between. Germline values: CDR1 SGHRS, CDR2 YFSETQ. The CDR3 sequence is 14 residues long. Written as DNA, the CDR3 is TGCGCCAGCAGCTTGGCCTCAGGGATGACTGAAGCTTTCTTT. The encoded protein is CASSLASGMTEAFF.

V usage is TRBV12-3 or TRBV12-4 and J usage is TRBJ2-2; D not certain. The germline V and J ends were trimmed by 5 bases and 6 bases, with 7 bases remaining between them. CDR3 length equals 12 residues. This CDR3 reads CASSKLSGELFF. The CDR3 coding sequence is TGTGCCAGCAGTAAACTTTCCGGGGAGCTGTTTTTT.

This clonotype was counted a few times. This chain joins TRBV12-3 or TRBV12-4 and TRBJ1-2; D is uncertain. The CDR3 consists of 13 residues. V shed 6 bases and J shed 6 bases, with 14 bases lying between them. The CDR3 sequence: CASSARPWDGYTF. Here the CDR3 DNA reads TGTGCCAGCAGCGCCAGGCCCTGGGATGGCTACACCTTC.

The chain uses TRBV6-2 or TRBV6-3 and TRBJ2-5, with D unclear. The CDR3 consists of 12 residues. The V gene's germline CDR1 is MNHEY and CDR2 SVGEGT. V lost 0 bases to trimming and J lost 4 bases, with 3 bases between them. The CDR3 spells CASSYSGETQYF. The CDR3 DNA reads TGTGCCAGCAGTTACTCGGGAGAGACCCAGTACTTC.

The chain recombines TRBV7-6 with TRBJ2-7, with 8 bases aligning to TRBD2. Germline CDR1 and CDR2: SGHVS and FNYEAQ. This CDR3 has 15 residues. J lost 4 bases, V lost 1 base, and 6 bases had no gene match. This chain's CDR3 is CASSLEGSGMYEQYF. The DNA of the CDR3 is TGTGCCAGCAGCTTAGAGGGTAGCGGGATGTACGAGCAGTACTTC.

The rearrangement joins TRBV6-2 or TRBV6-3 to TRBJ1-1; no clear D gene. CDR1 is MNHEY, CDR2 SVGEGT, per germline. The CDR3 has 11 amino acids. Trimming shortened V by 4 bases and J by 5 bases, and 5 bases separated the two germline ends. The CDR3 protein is CASSSPTEAFF. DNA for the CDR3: TGTGCCAGCAGTTCCCCAACTGAAGCTTTCTTT.

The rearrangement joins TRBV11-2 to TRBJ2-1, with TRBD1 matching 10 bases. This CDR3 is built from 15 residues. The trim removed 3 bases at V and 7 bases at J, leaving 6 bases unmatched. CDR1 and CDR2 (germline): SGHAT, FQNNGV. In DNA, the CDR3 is TGTGCCAGCAGCTTGGACAGGGGGGGTGGAAATGAGCAGTTCTTC. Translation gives CASSLDRGGGNEQFF.

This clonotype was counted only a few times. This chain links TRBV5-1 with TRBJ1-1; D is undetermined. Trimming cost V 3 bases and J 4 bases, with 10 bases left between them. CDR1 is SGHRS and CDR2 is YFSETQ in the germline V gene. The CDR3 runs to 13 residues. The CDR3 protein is CASSSTTLTEAFF. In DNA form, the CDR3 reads TGCGCCAGCAGCTCAACCACCCTCACTGAAGCTTTCTTT. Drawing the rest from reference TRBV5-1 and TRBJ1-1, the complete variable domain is KAGVTQTPRYLIKTRGQQVTLSCSPISGHRSVSWYQQTPGQGLQFLFEYFSETQRNKGNFPGRFSGRQFSNSRSEMNVSTLELGDSALYLCASSSTTLTEAFFGQGTRLTVV.

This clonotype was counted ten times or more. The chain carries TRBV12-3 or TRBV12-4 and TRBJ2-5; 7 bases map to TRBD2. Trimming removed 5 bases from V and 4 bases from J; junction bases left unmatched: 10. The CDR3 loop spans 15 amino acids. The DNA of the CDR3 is TGTGCCAGCAGTCGGTTCGCGGGAGAGGTAGAGACCCAGTACTTC. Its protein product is CASSRFAGEVETQYF.

CDR3 protein: CASSSGPVTDTQYF. The CDR3 DNA follows: TGTGCCAGCAGCTCCGGGCCGGTCACAGATACGCAGTATTTT. This chain links TRBV7-8 with TRBJ2-3, with D hard to call. The germline V gene has CDR1 SGHVS and CDR2 FQNEAQ. V shed 4 bases and J shed 2 bases, with 10 bases lying between them. The CDR3 spans 14 residues.

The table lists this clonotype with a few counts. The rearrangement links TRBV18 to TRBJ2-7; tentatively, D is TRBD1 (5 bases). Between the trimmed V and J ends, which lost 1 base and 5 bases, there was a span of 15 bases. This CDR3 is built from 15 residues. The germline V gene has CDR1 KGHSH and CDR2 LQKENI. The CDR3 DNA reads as TGTGCCAGCTCACCACGCAGGGCCGGGCGAGACGAGCAGTACTTC. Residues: CASSPRRAGRDEQYF.

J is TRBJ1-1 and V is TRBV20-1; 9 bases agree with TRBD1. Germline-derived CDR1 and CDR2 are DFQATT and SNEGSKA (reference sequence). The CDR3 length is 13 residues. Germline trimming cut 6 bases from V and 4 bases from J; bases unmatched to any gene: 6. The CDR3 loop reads CSATRDRATEAFF. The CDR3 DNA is TGCAGTGCAACCCGGGACAGGGCCACTGAAGCTTTCTTT.

CDR3 amino acids: CSARDVKTEETQYF. The CDR3 nucleotides are TGCAGTGCTAGAGATGTGAAGACTGAAGAGACCCAGTACTTC. The rearrangement links TRBV20-1 to TRBJ2-5; D gene unclear. In germline, CDR1 is DFQATT, CDR2 SNEGSKA (reference sequence). With 0 bases removed from V and 3 bases from J, the gap between germline ends came to 11 bases. The CDR3 is made up of 14 amino acids.

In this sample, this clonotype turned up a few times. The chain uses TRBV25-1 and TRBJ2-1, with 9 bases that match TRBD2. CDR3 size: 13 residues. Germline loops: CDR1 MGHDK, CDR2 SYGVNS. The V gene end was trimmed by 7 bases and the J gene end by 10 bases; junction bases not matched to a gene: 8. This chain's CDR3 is CASTGGRAREQFF. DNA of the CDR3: TGTGCCAGCACTGGCGGGAGGGCGAGGGAGCAGTTCTTC.

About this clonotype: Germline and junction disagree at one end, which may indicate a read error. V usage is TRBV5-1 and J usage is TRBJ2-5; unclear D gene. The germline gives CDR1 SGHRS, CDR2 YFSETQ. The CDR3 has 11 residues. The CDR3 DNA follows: TGCACCAGCAGCTTGGCAGAGACCCAGTACTTC. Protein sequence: CTSSLAETQYF.

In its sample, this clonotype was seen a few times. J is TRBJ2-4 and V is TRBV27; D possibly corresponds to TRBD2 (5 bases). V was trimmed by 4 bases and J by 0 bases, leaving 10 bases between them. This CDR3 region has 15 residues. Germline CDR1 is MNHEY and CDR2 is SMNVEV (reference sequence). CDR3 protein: CASSSMGVAKNIQYF. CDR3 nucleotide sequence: TGTGCCAGCAGTTCGATGGGAGTAGCCAAAAACATTCAGTACTTC.

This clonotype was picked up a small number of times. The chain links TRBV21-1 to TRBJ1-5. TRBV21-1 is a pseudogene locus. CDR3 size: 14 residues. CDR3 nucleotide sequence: TGTGCCAGCAGCAAAACAGGACTAGGACAGCCCCAGCATTTT. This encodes CASSKTGLGQPQHF.

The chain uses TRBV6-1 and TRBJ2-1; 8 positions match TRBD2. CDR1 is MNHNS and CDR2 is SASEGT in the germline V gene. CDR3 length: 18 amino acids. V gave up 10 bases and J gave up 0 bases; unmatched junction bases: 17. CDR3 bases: TGTGCCACCCGGGTGGTAGCGGGACAAATAAGCTCCTACAATGAGCAGTTCTTC. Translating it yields CATRVVAGQISSYNEQFF.

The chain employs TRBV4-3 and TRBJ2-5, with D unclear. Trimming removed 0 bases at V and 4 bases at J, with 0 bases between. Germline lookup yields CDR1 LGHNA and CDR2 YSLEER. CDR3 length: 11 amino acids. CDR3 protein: CASSQEETQYF. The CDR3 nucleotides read TGCGCCAGCAGCCAAGAAGAGACCCAGTACTTC.

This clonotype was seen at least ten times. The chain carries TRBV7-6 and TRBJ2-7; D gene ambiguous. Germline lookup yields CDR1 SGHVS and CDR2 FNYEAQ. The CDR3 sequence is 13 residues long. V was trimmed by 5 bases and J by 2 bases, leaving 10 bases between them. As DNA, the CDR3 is TGTGCCAGCAGCCCTGAGGACGCCTACGAGCAGTACTTC. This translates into CASSPEDAYEQYF.